A single sample gave rise to the 16 T cell receptor beta chains below, sequenced in a study of blood T cells in healthy people across ages. Together with a sample-barcoded 5' primer, a J-beta primer mix was included in a second PCR lasting about 6 to 11 cycles. TCRdb recomputed calls from the 5' RACE reads with MiXCR, one row per CDR3 protein. The sample lists 1.5 million to 2 million distinct CDR3 sequences, roughly a third occurring once. Sequencing used blood. The origin of the receptors is a woman in her twenties or thirties in good health.

The chain has TRBV6-1 and TRBJ2-5, with 10 bases aligning to TRBD2. Germline lookup yields CDR1 MNHNS and CDR2 SASEGT. The V and J ends lost 4 bases and 5 bases, in that order; junction bases with no gene match: 10. The CDR3 length is 16 residues. The CDR3 sequence: CASSASRAGGVETQYF. CDR3 bases: TGTGCCAGCAGTGCCTCGCGAGCGGGAGGGGTGGAGACCCAGTACTTC.

This clonotype was picked up a small number of times. The rearrangement links TRBV5-5 to TRBJ1-2, with 11 positions matching TRBD1. CDR1 is SGHKS, CDR2 YYEKEE, per germline (reference sequence). The CDR3 is made up of 18 amino acids. V gave up 4 bases and J gave up 0 bases; unmatched junction bases: 11. CDR3 sequence: CASSRNQGQGGTNYGYTF. CDR3 DNA sequence: TGTGCCAGCAGCCGAAATCAGGGACAGGGGGGTACTAACTATGGCTACACCTTC.

This sequence joins TRBV28 and TRBJ1-2; D remains unclear. The CDR3 is 13 residues long. Germline CDR1 and CDR2: MDHEN and SYDVKM. Trimming took 7 bases from V and 2 from J, leaving 11 bases between them. The CDR3 nucleotides are TGTGCCAGCACACCCGGGATGAACTATGGCTACACCTTC. It translates to CASTPGMNYGYTF.

The chain combines TRBV6-6 with TRBJ2-3; D unclear. The CDR3 totals 12 residues. Between the trimmed V and J ends, which lost 5 bases and 5 bases, there was a span of 8 bases. Germline V gene sequence: CDR1 MNHNY, CDR2 SVGAGI (reference sequence). The CDR3 spells CASSGKGDTQYF. The DNA for the CDR3 is TGTGCCAGCAGTGGTAAAGGAGATACGCAGTATTTT.

Notes on this clonotype: Mismatch with germline at one junction end may stem from a read error. The rearrangement links TRBV11-1 to TRBJ1-1, with unresolved D. Germline CDR1 reads SGHAT; CDR2 reads FQDESV (reference sequence). CDR3 length: 14 residues. The CDR3 reads CASSPGRFHTEAVF. Here the CDR3 DNA reads TGTGCCAGCAGCCCCGGGAGGTTCCACACTGAAGCTGTCTTT.

This clonotype appeared a few times. The chain links TRBV30 to TRBJ2-1; 10 bases line up with TRBD1. The V gene end was trimmed by 2 bases and the J gene end by 5 bases; junction bases not matched to a gene: 3. The CDR3 covers 14 residues. CDR1 is GTSNPN, CDR2 SVGIG, per germline (reference sequence). The CDR3 nucleotides read TGTGCCTGGAGTAGGGGGACAGGGGACAATGAGCAGTTCTTC. It translates to CAWSRGTGDNEQFF.

Concerning this clonotype: Compared with germline, one end of the junction differs, possibly owing to a read error. The chain uses TRBV6-1 and TRBJ2-3; possible D gene TRBD1, 5 bases. The germline gives CDR1 MNHNS, CDR2 SASEGT. The CDR3 runs 16 residues. In nucleotides, the CDR3 is TGTGTCAGCACCGACGGTCTAAGGGGCGGCACAGATACGCAGTATTTT. It is translated as CVSTDGLRGGTDTQYF.

This sequence joins TRBV3-1 and TRBJ2-7, with 16 nucleotides matching TRBD2. V dropped 3 bases and J dropped 6; count of bases not matched to a gene: 5. This CDR3 comprises 16 residues. Per germline, CDR1 LGHDT and CDR2 YNNKEL (reference sequence). This chain's CDR3 is CASSQGLAGGHREQYF. CDR3 DNA sequence: TGTGCCAGCAGCCAGGGACTAGCGGGAGGGCACCGCGAGCAGTACTTC.

The chain links TRBV4-2 to TRBJ2-3; 10 positions match TRBD1. J was trimmed by 5 bases and V by 4 bases; bases with no gene match: 9. The CDR3 has 16 residues. CDR1 and CDR2 from the germline V gene are LGHNA and YNFKEQ. DNA for the CDR3: TGTGCCAGCAGCCGAGCCGGGACAGGGGTGGGAGATACGCAGTATTTT. It yields the protein CASSRAGTGVGDTQYF.

Worth noting for this clonotype: This may come from a read error, since a much larger clone is one base off. The CDR3 DNA sequence: TGCAGTGCTGGGGGGGTGGCCTACGAGCAGTACTTC. Translating it yields CSAGGVAYEQYF. V gene TRBV20-1 combines with J gene TRBJ2-7; 7 nucleotides match TRBD2. V trimming: 5 bases; J trimming: 2 bases; junction bases outside the gene matches: 3. In germline, CDR1 is DFQATT, CDR2 SNEGSKA (reference sequence). The CDR3 consists of 12 residues.

On this clonotype itself: At one boundary the junction diverges from the germline segment, which might be a read error. The CDR3 DNA reads TGTGCCTGCAGCCAACGCCGCTGGGGGGATACGCAGTATTTT. This translates into CACSQRRWGDTQYF. This chain connects TRBV5-8 to TRBJ2-3; the D call may be TRBD1 or TRBD2 (5 bases each). The V gene's germline CDR1 is SGHTS and CDR2 YDEGEE. CDR3 length: 14 residues.

The chain has TRBV5-1 and TRBJ1-2; TRBD1 is a possible D gene (6 bases). Germline-derived CDR1 and CDR2 are SGHRS and YFSETQ. The CDR3 extends over 17 amino acids. V was trimmed by 4 bases and J by 2 bases, leaving 21 bases between them. The CDR3 region is CASSQAGWGARNYGYTF. The CDR3 DNA reads TGCGCCAGCAGCCAGGCCGGTTGGGGGGCAAGGAACTATGGCTACACCTTC.

The J gene is TRBJ2-7, the V gene TRBV7-9, with D perhaps matching TRBD1 (5 bases). The CDR3 is 13 residues long. Between the trimmed V and J ends, which lost 1 base and 11 bases, there was a span of 15 bases. Germline V gene sequence: CDR1 SEHNR, CDR2 FQNEAQ (reference sequence). In nucleotides, the CDR3 is TGTGCCAGCAGCTTAGTGGCAGGGAATTTGGAGTACTTC. It specifies CASSLVAGNLEYF.

The gene calls are TRBV5-1 and TRBJ2-3; 9 nucleotides line up with TRBD2. Per germline, CDR1 SGHRS and CDR2 YFSETQ. The CDR3 covers 19 residues. Losses at the gene ends were 0 bases for V and 0 bases for J; bases not matched to a gene: 11. The CDR3 nucleotides read TGCGCCAGCAGCTTGGGGCTAGCGGGACTCCCAACTAGCACAGATACGCAGTATTTT. Translating it yields CASSLGLAGLPTSTDTQYF.

This clonotype showed up just a few times. The rearrangement links TRBV20-1 to TRBJ2-1, with 9 bases identical to TRBD2. This CDR3 region has 15 residues. CDR1 and CDR2 (germline): DFQATT, SNEGSKA (reference sequence). V shed 4 bases, J shed 7 bases, and the junction held 11 bases outside the gene matches. CDR3 protein: CSAIGREGFMNEQFF. The CDR3 region has the DNA TGCAGTGCTATCGGGCGGGAGGGGTTCATGAATGAGCAGTTCTTC.

The rearrangement joins TRBV9 to TRBJ2-1; 10 nucleotides line up with TRBD2. This CDR3 spans 15 amino acids. V shed 2 bases, J shed 7 bases, and the junction held 6 bases outside the gene matches. Germline loops: CDR1 SGDLS, CDR2 YYNGEE. The CDR3 spells CASSVPSGGLNEQFF. The CDR3 DNA is TGTGCCAGCAGCGTTCCTAGCGGGGGCTTAAATGAGCAGTTCTTC.